Listed below are T cell receptor beta chains from one sample, sequenced in a study of T cell repertoires in cytomegalovirus infection. TCRdb called the reads again in MiXCR, with one record for every CDR3 protein. Found here are 200,000 to 250,000 distinct CDR3 sequences, 10% to 15% of them singletons; the top ten hold 1.5% to 2%. Sequences were obtained from PBMCs. These receptors all come from a human donor in good health (CMV status not recorded). Some clones in this sample may be carry-over from other donors' samples. Both conserved end residues are part of each CDR3. A D gene is named only where the DNA matches it firmly. Rows may omit the clone size; those that give it use once, few, many or a size class.

clone_size d_call j_call v_call cdr3_aa cdr3_nt
- TRBD2 TRBJ2-5 TRBV7-6 CASSPLAGGLETQYF TGTGCCAGCAGTCCCCTAGCGGGGGGGCTGGAGACCCAGTACTTC
few TRBD1 TRBJ1-4 TRBV2 CASHAQGRSTNEKLFF TGTGCCAGCCATGCACAGGGGCGATCAACTAATGAAAAACTGTTTTTT
many - TRBJ2-2 TRBV7-3 CASSAGSSNTGELFF TGTGCCAGCAGCGCCGGGTCCTCGAACACCGGGGAGCTGTTTTTT
many - TRBJ1-2 TRBV20-1 CSARVGLDGYGYTF TGCAGTGCTAGAGTCGGGTTGGACGGCTATGGCTACACCTTC
many - TRBJ2-5 TRBV7-6 CASSLSVTFVQETQYF TGTGCCAGCAGCTTATCGGTGACATTCGTCCAAGAGACCCAGTACTTC
many TRBD1 TRBJ2-3 TRBV28 CASSFLDRGSTDTQYF TGTGCCAGCAGTTTCCTTGACAGGGGGAGCACAGATACGCAGTATTTT
- - TRBJ1-3 TRBV5-1 CASSLGGTVGNTIYF TGCGCCAGCAGCTTGGGCGGGACGGTGGGAAACACCATATATTTT
few - TRBJ2-1 TRBV2 CASIGDSYNEQFF TGTGCCAGCATAGGGGACTCCTACAATGAGCAGTTCTTC
- - TRBJ2-7 TRBV29-1 CSVSGAYEQYF TGCAGCGTTTCAGGAGCCTACGAGCAGTACTTC
many - TRBJ2-1 TRBV6-1 CASSVSGTAYNEQFF TGTGCCAGCAGCGTAAGCGGGACAGCCTACAATGAGCAGTTCTTC
many - TRBJ1-5 TRBV29-1 CSVVVDSGQPQHF TGCAGCGTTGTAGTGGATTCCGGCCAGCCCCAGCATTTT
many - TRBJ1-4 TRBV7-2 CASSDYRGEVGEKLFF TGTGCCAGCAGCGATTACCGGGGAGAAGTAGGTGAAAAACTGTTTTTT
many TRBD2 TRBJ2-1 TRBV6-1 CASTGAGEGNEQFF TGTGCCAGCACGGGAGCGGGAGAGGGCAATGAGCAGTTCTTC
many - TRBJ1-1 TRBV7-6 CASSQNGIMNTEAFF TGTGCCAGCAGCCAAAACGGCATAATGAACACTGAAGCTTTCTTT
- - TRBJ2-7 TRBV4-3 CASSQQQAYEQYF TGCGCCAGCAGCCAGCAACAGGCCTACGAGCAGTACTTC
- - TRBJ2-7 TRBV29-1 CSVARNSYEQYF TGCAGCGTTGCGAGGAACTCCTACGAGCAGTACTTC
- TRBD2 TRBJ2-3 TRBV20-1 CSTTSGGAGDTQYF TGCAGTACTACTAGCGGGGGGGCGGGAGATACGCAGTATTTT
few - TRBJ1-2 TRBV25-1 CASSLDGGDYGYTF TGTGCCAGCAGCCTAGACGGAGGGGACTATGGCTACACCTTC
many - TRBJ2-7 TRBV7-2 CASSLALGNYEQYF TGTGCCAGCAGCTTAGCCCTGGGAAACTACGAGCAGTACTTC
many - TRBJ2-5 TRBV7-2 CASSYPRQETQYF TGTGCCAGCAGCTACCCACGACAAGAGACCCAGTACTTC
many - TRBJ2-1 TRBV29-1 CSVEEYNEQFF TGCAGCGTTGAGGAATACAATGAGCAGTTCTTC
few - TRBJ1-2 TRBV19 CASSMNGQRGYTF TGTGCCAGTAGTATGAATGGGCAGCGTGGCTACACCTTC
many - TRBJ2-7 TRBV7-2 CASSPQSYEQYF TGTGCCAGCAGCCCTCAATCCTACGAGCAGTACTTC
many TRBD2 TRBJ2-6 TRBV6-5 CASSYSWAGGGANVLTF TGTGCCAGCAGTTACTCGTGGGCGGGGGGTGGGGCCAACGTCCTGACTTTC
many - TRBJ2-2 TRBV7-2 CASSRLGANTGELFF TGTGCCAGCAGCCGATTAGGTGCGAACACCGGGGAGCTGTTTTTT
few - TRBJ1-1 TRBV12-3/TRBV12-4 CASSFGGKNTEAFF TGTGCCAGCAGTTTTGGAGGGAAGAACACTGAAGCTTTCTTT
many - TRBJ2-7 TRBV2 CASKSGLTYEQYF TGTGCCAGCAAAAGTGGTCTGACCTACGAGCAGTACTTC
- TRBD1 TRBJ2-7 TRBV7-3 CASSPGTAESYEQYF TGTGCCAGCAGCCCGGGGACAGCGGAATCCTACGAGCAGTACTTC
- - TRBJ1-2 TRBV20-1 CSAGAPRGGEGYTF TGCAGTGCTGGAGCCCCGCGCGGGGGGGAGGGCTACACCTTC
many TRBD1 TRBJ2-1 TRBV11-1 CASSSRTGTHEQFF TGTGCCAGCAGTTCCAGGACAGGGACCCATGAGCAGTTCTTC
few - TRBJ2-2 TRBV10-3 CAISDLRDGEAGELFF TGTGCCATCAGTGACCTGAGGGACGGAGAGGCCGGGGAGCTGTTTTTT
many TRBD1 TRBJ2-3 TRBV28 CASSGGPGTGLPPTDTQYF TGTGCCAGCAGCGGAGGACCCGGGACAGGGTTACCCCCCACAGATACGCAGTATTTT
many - TRBJ1-1 TRBV6-1 CASWEGNTEAFF TGTGCCAGTTGGGAGGGGAACACTGAAGCTTTCTTT
- - TRBJ1-2 TRBV19 CASRTGTDYGYTF TGTGCCAGTAGAACAGGGACCGACTATGGCTACACCTTC
few - TRBJ2-1 TRBV12-3/TRBV12-4 CASTWGFPNEQFF TGTGCCAGCACCTGGGGCTTCCCCAATGAGCAGTTCTTC
few TRBD1 TRBJ2-1 TRBV20-1 CSAREETGEGNEQFF TGCAGTGCTAGAGAGGAGACAGGGGAAGGCAATGAGCAGTTCTTC
few - TRBJ2-7 TRBV4-3 CASSRTPGDYEQYF TGCGCCAGCAGCCGCACCCCCGGAGACTACGAGCAGTACTTC
many - TRBJ1-5 TRBV19 CASSTPGSNQPQHF TGTGCCAGTAGTACCCCGGGTAGCAATCAGCCCCAGCATTTT
few - TRBJ1-1 TRBV19 CASSMATGYTEAFF TGTGCCAGTAGTATGGCTACGGGCTACACTGAAGCTTTCTTT
many - TRBJ1-4 TRBV4-3 CASSQGPGTMGEKLFF TGCGCCAGCAGCCAAGGCCCAGGGACTATGGGGGAAAAACTGTTTTTT
many - TRBJ1-1 TRBV7-2 CASSLIRREEAFF TGTGCCAGCAGCTTAATTCGTAGAGAAGAAGCTTTCTTT
few TRBD1 TRBJ2-1 TRBV14 CASSQWDRAYNEQFF TGTGCCAGCAGCCAGTGGGACAGAGCCTACAATGAGCAGTTCTTC
- - TRBJ2-7 TRBV23-1 CASSQRFGVIRQKYF TGCGCCAGCAGTCAAAGGTTTGGGGTGATCAGGCAAAAGTACTTC
many - TRBJ1-1 TRBV7-2 CASSLESVRPGGTEAFF TGTGCCAGCAGCTTAGAGTCGGTTCGCCCGGGAGGAACTGAAGCTTTCTTT
many TRBD1 TRBJ1-5 TRBV7-2 CASSLSGQLLNQPQHF TGTGCCAGCAGCTTGTCGGGACAGCTACTCAATCAGCCCCAGCATTTT
- TRBD2 TRBJ2-7 TRBV4-2 CASSQGPSGGRMYEQYF TGTGCCAGCAGCCAAGGACCTTCTGGCGGGAGGATGTACGAGCAGTACTTC
few TRBD2 TRBJ2-7 TRBV6-2/TRBV6-3 CASSYSGLAGSYEQYF TGTGCCAGCAGTTACTCTGGACTAGCGGGGTCCTACGAGCAGTACTTC
- - TRBJ2-3 TRBV20-1 CSARDQDEGWATDTQYF TGCAGTGCTAGAGATCAGGATGAGGGGTGGGCCACAGATACGCAGTATTTT
few - TRBJ2-7 TRBV23-1 CASTGDGYF TGCGCCAGCACGGGGGATGGATACTTC
few - TRBJ1-2 TRBV29-1 CSVEVGYGYTF TGCAGCGTTGAGGTGGGCTATGGCTACACCTTC
many - TRBJ2-7 TRBV7-2 CASSLVLTPSEQYF TGTGCCAGCAGCTTAGTTTTAACCCCCTCCGAGCAGTACTTC
few - TRBJ2-5 TRBV5-6 CASSHQERETQYF TGTGCCAGCAGCCACCAGGAGCGGGAGACCCAGTACTTC
many - TRBJ1-5 TRBV7-2 CASSLGGGRDNQPQHF TGTGCCAGCAGCTTAGGAGGGGGGCGCGACAATCAGCCCCAGCATTTT
few - TRBJ2-1 TRBV10-3 CAISDSPYDEQFF TGTGCCATCAGTGACTCCCCGTACGATGAGCAGTTCTTC